The text below deals with one T cell receptor (beta chain). Its antigen is unknown. Sequencing used immunoSEQ multiplex PCR; TCRdb keeps in-frame clones, though not all of them. Among 400,000 to 450,000 clones listed, roughly 88% were seen once. This entry comes from a study of Ad26.COV2.S vaccination and SARS-CoV-2 variants. Findings and limits, study-wide: Placebo recipients trailed vaccine recipients in spike-specific TCR breadth.

Treatment described: over 15 received Ad26.COV2.S at low or high dose, single or two shots; several received placebo; per-sample allocation not given. At day 63 after the first vaccine or placebo injection, samples were drawn. The individual, an adult aged 18-55 years, was a donor in Boston. SARS-CoV-2 spike from the Wuhan strain was encoded by the vaccine, an Ad26 vector. Specimen: peripheral blood, collected in a trial of Ad26.COV2.S vaccine versus placebo. The TCR sequence derives from a person aged 18-60 years who received the Ad26.COV2.S COVID-19 vaccine or a placebo.

CDR3 sequence reads: CASSYGGLNTEAFF. The DNA of the CDR3 is TGCGCCAGCAGCTACGGGGGATTGAACACTGAAGCTTTCTTT. The V and J genes are TRBV5-1 and TRBJ1-1; D possibly corresponds to TRBD1 (5 bases). Trimming left V 3 bases short and J 0 bases short, with 9 bases between. This CDR3 spans 14 amino acids. Germline values: CDR1 SGHRS, CDR2 YFSETQ.